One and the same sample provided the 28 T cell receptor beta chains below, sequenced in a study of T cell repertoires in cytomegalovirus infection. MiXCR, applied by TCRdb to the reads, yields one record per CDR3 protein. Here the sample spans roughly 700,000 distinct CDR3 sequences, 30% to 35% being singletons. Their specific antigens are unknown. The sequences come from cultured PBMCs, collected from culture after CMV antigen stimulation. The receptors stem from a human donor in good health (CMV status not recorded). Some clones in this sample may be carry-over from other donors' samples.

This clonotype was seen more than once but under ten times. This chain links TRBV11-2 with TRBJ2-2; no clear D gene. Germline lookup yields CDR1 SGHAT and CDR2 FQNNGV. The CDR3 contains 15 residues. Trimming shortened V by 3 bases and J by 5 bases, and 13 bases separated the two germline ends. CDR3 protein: CASSFLELRTGELFF. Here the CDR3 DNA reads TGTGCCAGCAGCTTCCTGGAGCTCCGTACCGGGGAGCTGTTTTTT.

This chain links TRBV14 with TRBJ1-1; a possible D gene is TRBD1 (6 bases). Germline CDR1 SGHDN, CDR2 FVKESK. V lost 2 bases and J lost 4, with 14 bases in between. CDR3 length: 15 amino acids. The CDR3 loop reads CASSQMGGRRTEAFF. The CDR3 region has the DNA TGTGCCAGCAGCCAAATGGGGGGGCGACGCACTGAAGCTTTCTTT.

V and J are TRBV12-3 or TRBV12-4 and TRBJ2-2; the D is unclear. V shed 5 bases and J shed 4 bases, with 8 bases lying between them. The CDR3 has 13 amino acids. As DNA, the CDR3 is TGTGCCAGCAGTCGCCCGACCACCGGGGAGCTGTTTTTT. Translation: CASSRPTTGELFF.

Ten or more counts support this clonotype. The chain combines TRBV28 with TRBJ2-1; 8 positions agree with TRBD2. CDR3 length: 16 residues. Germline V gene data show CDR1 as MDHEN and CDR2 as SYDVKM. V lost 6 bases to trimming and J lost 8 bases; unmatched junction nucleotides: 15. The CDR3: CASRVRGSGRLDEQFF. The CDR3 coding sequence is TGTGCCAGCAGGGTACGGGGGAGCGGGAGACTCGATGAGCAGTTCTTC.

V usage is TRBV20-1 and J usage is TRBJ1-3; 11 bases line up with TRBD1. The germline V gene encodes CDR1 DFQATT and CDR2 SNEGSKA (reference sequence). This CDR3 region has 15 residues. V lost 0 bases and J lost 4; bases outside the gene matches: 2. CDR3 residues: CSARDWDRGGNTIYF. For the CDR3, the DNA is TGCAGTGCTAGAGATTGGGACAGGGGGGGAAACACCATATATTTT.

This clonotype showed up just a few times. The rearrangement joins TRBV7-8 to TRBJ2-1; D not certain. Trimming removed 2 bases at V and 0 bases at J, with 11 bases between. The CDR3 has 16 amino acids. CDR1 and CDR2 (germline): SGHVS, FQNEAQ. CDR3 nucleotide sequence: TGTGCCAGCAGCTTAAATAGTCAAAGCTCCTACAATGAGCAGTTCTTC. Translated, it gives CASSLNSQSSYNEQFF.

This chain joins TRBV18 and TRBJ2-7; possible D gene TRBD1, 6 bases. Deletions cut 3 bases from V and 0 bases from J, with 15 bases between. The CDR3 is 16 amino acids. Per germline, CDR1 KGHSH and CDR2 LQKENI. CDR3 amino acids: CASSPRQASHSYEQYF. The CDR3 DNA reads TGTGCCAGCTCACCCCGACAGGCCTCCCACTCCTACGAGCAGTACTTC.

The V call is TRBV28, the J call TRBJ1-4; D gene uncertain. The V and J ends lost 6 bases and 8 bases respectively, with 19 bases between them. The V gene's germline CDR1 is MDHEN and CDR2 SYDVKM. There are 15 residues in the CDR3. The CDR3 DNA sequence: TGTGCCAGCAGAACCCAAATTAAGATGCGGGAAAAACTGTTTTTT. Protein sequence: CASRTQIKMREKLFF.

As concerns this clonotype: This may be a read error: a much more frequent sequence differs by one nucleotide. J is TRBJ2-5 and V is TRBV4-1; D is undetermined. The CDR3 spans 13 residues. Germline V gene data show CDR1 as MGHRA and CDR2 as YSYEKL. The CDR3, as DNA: TGTGCCAGCAGCCCGATGCCCCAAGAGACCCAGTACTTC. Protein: CASSPMPQETQYF.

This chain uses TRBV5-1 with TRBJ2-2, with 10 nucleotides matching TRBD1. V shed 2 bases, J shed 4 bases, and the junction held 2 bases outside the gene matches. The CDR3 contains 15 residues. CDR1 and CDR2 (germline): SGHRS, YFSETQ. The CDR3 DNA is TGCGCCAGCAGCTTTGGGACAGGGGCCACCGGGGAGCTGTTTTTT. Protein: CASSFGTGATGELFF.

CDR3 sequence reads: CASLSRGWRSAVAGANVLTF. CDR3 in DNA: TGTGCCAGCCTGTCAAGGGGGTGGAGGAGCGCTGTCGCCGGGGCCAACGTCCTGACTTTC. The chain recombines TRBV6-2 or TRBV6-3 with TRBJ2-6; TRBD1 is a possible D gene (6 bases). Germline V gives CDR1 MNHEY, CDR2 SVGEGT. Trimming shortened V by 8 bases and J by 4 bases, and 30 bases separated the two germline ends. The CDR3 covers 20 residues.

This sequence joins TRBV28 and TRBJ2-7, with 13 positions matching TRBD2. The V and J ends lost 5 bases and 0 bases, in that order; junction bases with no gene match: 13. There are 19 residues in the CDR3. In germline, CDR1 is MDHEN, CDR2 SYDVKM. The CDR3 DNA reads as TGTGCCAGCAGTCCGTCCGGACTAGCGGGGGTCGCGAGCTCCTACGAGCAGTACTTC. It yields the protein CASSPSGLAGVASSYEQYF.

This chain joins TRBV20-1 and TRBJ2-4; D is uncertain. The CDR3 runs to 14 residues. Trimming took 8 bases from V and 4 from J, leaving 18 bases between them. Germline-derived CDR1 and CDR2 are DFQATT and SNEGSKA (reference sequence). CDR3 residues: CSYTIPGLKNIQYF. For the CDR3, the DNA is TGCAGTTATACTATCCCGGGCCTGAAAAACATTCAGTACTTC.

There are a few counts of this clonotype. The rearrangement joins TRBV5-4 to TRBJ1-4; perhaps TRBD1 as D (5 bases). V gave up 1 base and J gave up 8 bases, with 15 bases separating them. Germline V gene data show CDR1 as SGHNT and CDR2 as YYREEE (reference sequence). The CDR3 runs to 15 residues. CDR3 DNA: TGTGCCAGCAGCTTGTCAGGATGGGGGAACGAAAAACTGTTTTTT. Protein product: CASSLSGWGNEKLFF.

CDR3 in amino acids: CASSGTGGNEKLFF. The CDR3 nucleotides read TGCGCCAGCAGCGGGACAGGGGGGAATGAAAAACTGTTTTTT. V usage is TRBV5-1 and J usage is TRBJ1-4; 11 positions agree with TRBD1. Germline trimming cut 4 bases from V and 5 bases from J; bases unmatched to any gene: 1. Germline values: CDR1 SGHRS, CDR2 YFSETQ. The CDR3 length is 14 residues.

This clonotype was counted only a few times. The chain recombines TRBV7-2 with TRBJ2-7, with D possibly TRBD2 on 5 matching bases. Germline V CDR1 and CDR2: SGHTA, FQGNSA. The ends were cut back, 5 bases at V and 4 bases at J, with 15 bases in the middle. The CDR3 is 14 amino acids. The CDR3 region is CASSPTRLEYEQYF. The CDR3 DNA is TGTGCCAGCAGCCCAACTAGGCTTGAATACGAGCAGTACTTC.

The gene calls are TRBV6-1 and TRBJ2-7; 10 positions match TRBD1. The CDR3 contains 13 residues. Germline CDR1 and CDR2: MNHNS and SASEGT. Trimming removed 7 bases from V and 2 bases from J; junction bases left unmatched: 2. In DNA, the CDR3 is TGTGCCAGCAAGGGGACAGGGGCCTACGAGCAGTACTTC. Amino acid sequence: CASKGTGAYEQYF.

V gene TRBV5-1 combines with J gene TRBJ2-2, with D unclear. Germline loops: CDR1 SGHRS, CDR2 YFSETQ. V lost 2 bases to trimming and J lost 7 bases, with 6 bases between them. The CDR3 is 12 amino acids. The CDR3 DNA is TGCGCCAGCAGCTTACTGAGCGGGGAGCTGTTTTTT. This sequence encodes CASSLLSGELFF.

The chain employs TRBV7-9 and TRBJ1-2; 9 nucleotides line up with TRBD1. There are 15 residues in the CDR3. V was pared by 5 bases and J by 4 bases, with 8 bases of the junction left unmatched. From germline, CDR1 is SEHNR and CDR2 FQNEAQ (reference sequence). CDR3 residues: CASSPSGTGRYGYTF. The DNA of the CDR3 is TGTGCCAGCAGCCCCTCCGGGACAGGGCGCTATGGCTACACCTTC.

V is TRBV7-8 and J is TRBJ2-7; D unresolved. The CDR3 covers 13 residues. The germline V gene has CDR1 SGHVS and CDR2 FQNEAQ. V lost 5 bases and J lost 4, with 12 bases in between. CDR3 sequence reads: CASSPYQEYEQYF. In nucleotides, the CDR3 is TGTGCCAGCAGCCCATACCAGGAGTACGAGCAGTACTTC.

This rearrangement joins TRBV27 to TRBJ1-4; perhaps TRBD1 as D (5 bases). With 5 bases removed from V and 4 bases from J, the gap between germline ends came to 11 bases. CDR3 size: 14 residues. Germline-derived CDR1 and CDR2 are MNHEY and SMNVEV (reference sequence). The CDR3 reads CASSPGLNNEKLFF. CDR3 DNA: TGTGCCAGCAGTCCAGGGCTGAATAATGAAAAACTGTTTTTT.

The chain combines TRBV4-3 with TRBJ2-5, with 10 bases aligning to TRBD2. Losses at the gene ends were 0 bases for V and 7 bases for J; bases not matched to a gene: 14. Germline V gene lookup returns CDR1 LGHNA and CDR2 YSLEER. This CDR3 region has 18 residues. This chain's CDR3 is CASSQDSLAGLRHGTQYF. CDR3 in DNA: TGCGCCAGCAGCCAAGATTCACTAGCGGGACTCAGACACGGGACCCAGTACTTC.

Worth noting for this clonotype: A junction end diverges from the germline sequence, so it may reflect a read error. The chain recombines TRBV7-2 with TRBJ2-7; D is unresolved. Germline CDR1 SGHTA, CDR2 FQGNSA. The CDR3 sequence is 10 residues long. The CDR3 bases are TGTGCCAGCAGCCGAGGTACTCCCCAATTC. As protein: CASSRGTPQF. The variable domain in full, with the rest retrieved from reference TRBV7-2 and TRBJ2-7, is GAGVSQSPSNKVTEKGKDVELRCDPISGHTALYWYRQSLGQGLEFLIYFQGNSAPDKSGLPSDRFSAERTGGSVSTLTIQRTQQEDSAVYLCASSRGTPQFGPGTRLTVT.

CDR3 nucleotides: TGTGCCAGCAGCGATCTCCGCGGAGCCCGAAATGAGCAGTTCTTC. It specifies CASSDLRGARNEQFF. The gene calls are TRBV7-6 and TRBJ2-1, with D hard to call. Germline assignment: CDR1 SGHVS and CDR2 FNYEAQ. The CDR3 covers 15 residues. V shed 5 bases and J shed 7 bases, with 18 bases lying between them. The whole variable domain, filled in from reference TRBV7-6 and TRBJ2-1, reads GAGVSQSPRYKVTKRGQDVALRCDPISGHVSLYWYRQALGQGPEFLTYFNYEAQQDKSGLPNDRFSAERPEGSISTLTIQRTEQRDSAMYRCASSDLRGARNEQFFGPGTRLTVL.

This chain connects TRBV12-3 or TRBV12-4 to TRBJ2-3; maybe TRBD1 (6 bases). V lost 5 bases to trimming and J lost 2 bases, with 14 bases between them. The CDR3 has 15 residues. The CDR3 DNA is TGTGCCAGCAGTAGGTCGTTGGGGGCCACAGATACGCAGTATTTT. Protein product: CASSRSLGATDTQYF.

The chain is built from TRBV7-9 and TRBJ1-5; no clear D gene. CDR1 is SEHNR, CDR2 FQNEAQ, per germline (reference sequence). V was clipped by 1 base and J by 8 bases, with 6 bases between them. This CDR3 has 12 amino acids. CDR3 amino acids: CASSLGREPQHF. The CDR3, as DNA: TGTGCCAGCAGCTTAGGGCGCGAGCCCCAGCATTTT.

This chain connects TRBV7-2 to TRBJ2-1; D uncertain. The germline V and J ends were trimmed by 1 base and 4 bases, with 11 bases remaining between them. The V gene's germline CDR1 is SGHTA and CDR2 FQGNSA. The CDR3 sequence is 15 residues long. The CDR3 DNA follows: TGTGCCAGCAGCTTAGGCCTGGGGATATACAATGAGCAGTTCTTC. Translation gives CASSLGLGIYNEQFF.

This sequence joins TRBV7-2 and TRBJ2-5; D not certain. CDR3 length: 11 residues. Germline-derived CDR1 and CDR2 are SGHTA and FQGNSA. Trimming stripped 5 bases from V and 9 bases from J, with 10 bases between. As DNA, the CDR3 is TGTGCCAGCAGCCCTGGCTGGTCCCAGTACTTC. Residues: CASSPGWSQYF.